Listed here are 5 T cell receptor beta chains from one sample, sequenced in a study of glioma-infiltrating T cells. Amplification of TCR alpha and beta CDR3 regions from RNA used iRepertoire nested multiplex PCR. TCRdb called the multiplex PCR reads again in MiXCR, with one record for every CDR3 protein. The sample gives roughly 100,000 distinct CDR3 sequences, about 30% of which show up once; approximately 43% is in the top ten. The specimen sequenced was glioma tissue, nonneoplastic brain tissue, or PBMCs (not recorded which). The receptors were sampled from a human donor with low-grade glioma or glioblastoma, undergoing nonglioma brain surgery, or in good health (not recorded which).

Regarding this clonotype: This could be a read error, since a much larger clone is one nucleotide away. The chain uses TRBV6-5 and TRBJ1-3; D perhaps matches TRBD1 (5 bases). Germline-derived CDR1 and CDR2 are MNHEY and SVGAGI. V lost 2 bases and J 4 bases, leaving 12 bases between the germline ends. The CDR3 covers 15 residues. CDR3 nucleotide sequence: TGTGCCAGCAGTTACGAACCAGGGTTAGGAAACACCATATATTTT. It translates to CASSYEPGLGNTIYF.

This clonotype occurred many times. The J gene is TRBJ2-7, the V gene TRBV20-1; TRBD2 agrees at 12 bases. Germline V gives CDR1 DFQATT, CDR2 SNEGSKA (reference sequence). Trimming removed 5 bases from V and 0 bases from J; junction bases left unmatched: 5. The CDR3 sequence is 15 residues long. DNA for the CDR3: TGCAGTGCTCCGAAACTAGCGGGGGGCTCCTACGAGCAGTACTTC. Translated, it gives CSAPKLAGGSYEQYF.

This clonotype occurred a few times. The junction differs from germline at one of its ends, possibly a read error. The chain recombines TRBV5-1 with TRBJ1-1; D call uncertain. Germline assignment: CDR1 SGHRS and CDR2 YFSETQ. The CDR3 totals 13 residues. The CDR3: CASNLDPNTEAFF. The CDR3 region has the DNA TGCGCCAGCAACTTGGACCCGAACACTGAAGCTTTCTTT.

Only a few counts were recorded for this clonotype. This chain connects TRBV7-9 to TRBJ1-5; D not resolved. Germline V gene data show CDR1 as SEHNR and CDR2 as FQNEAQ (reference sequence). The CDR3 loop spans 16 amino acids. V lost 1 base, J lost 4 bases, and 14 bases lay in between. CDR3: CASSLVMGIANQPQHF. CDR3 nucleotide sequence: TGTGCCAGCAGCTTAGTGATGGGAATTGCGAATCAGCCCCAGCATTTT.

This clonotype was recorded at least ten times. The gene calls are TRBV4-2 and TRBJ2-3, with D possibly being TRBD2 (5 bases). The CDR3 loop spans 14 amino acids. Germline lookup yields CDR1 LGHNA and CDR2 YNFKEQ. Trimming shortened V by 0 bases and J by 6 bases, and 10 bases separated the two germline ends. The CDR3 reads CASSQDLQRDTQYF. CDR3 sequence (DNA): TGTGCCAGCAGCCAAGATCTTCAGCGGGATACGCAGTATTTT.